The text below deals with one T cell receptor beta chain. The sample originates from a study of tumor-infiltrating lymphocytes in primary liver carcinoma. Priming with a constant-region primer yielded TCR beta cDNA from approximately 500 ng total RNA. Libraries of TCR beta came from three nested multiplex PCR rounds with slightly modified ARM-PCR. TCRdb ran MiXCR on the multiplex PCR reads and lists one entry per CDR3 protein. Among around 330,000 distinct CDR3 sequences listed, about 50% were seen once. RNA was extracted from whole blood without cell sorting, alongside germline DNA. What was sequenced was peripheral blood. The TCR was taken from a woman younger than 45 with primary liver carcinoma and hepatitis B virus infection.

The CDR3 sequence: CARRPLWSGELFF. In DNA form, the CDR3 reads TGTGCCAGAAGACCCCTATGGTCCGGGGAGCTGTTTTTT. The chain links TRBV6-5 to TRBJ2-2; D call uncertain. This CDR3 spans 13 amino acids. V lost 9 bases, J lost 6 bases, and 14 bases lay in between. Germline loops: CDR1 MNHEY, CDR2 SVGAGI.